This T cell receptor beta chain was sequenced for a study of blood T cells in healthy people across ages. Total RNA extracted from each sample amounted to at least 5 micrograms. Next came a second PCR, run for about 7 to 12 cycles, which used a sample-barcoded 5' primer along with a J-beta primer mix. Every cDNA was tagged by a template-switch adaptor with 12 random nucleotides. In TCRdb, the 5' RACE reads were re-called with MiXCR into one record per CDR3 protein. Here the sample spans hundreds of thousands of distinct CDR3 sequences, approximately 49% being singletons. V lost 6 bases to trimming and J lost 3 bases, with 27 bases between them. In germline, CDR1 is MDHEN, CDR2 SYDVKM. The CDR3 extends over 18 amino acids. This clonotype appeared a few times.

The sample consisted of blood. The clonotype originates from a woman in her fifties or sixties in good health. This chain connects TRBV28 to TRBJ2-7; D may be TRBD1 (8 bases). The CDR3, as DNA: TGTGCCAGCAGCCTCGGGGGGACAGGCGCGGCAACCCACTACGAGCAGTACTTC. This translates into CASSLGGTGAATHYEQYF. The full variable domain, its missing parts supplied by reference TRBV28 and TRBJ2-7, is DVKVTQSSRYLVKRTGEKVFLECVQDMDHENMFWYRQDPGLGLRLIYFSYDVKMKEKGDIPEGYSVSREKKERFSLILESASTNQTSMYLCASSLGGTGAATHYEQYFGPGTRLTVT.